This TCR beta chain is drawn from a study of glioma-infiltrating T cells. Study-level findings and limits: Only very few CDR3 sequences appeared in both tissue and blood. Tissue-blood divergence was below expectation in non-neoplastic patients, above in gliomas.

The V and J ends lost 4 bases and 6 bases respectively, with 7 bases between them. The CDR3 runs to 11 residues. The V gene's germline CDR1 is MNHEY and CDR2 SMNVEV (reference sequence). The iRepertoire nested amplicon-rescue multiplex PCR amplified TCR alpha and beta CDR3s from RNA. TCRdb ran MiXCR on the multiplex PCR reads and lists one entry per CDR3 protein. The sample lists roughly 100,000 distinct CDR3 sequences; around 30% were seen once. In this sample, this clonotype turned up many times. What it binds is not known. J is TRBJ2-7 and V is TRBV27; D unclear. Specimen: glioma tissue, nonneoplastic brain tissue, or PBMCs (not recorded which). The sequence derives from a human donor with low-grade glioma or glioblastoma, undergoing nonglioma brain surgery, or in good health (not recorded which). The CDR3 sequence is CASSSAGEQYF. The CDR3 bases are TGTGCCAGCAGTTCCGCAGGCGAGCAGTACTTC.